This T cell receptor beta chain was obtained from a study of beta chain features in type 1 diabetes. Expressed TCRB transcripts were sequenced because the entire RNA isolate underwent reverse transcription. Generated by immunoSEQ multiplex PCR, the TCRdb table keeps only in-frame clones and is missing some. The repertoire has around 300,000 clones, less than 15% of them found once; the top ten carry more than 6.5%. The J segment lost 4 bases and the V segment lost 5 bases, leaving 7 bases of the junction unmatched. The CDR3 is 15 amino acids. Germline V gives CDR1 SGHNT, CDR2 YENEEA. The sample was central memory CD4+ T cells from blood. The sequence was collected from a man aged 30-40 years in good health. This chain links TRBV11-3 with TRBJ2-2; 7 bases fit TRBD1. Here the CDR3 reads CASSLRQGSTGELFF. In DNA form, the CDR3 reads TGTGCCAGCAGCCTGAGACAGGGTAGCACCGGGGAGCTGTTTTTT.